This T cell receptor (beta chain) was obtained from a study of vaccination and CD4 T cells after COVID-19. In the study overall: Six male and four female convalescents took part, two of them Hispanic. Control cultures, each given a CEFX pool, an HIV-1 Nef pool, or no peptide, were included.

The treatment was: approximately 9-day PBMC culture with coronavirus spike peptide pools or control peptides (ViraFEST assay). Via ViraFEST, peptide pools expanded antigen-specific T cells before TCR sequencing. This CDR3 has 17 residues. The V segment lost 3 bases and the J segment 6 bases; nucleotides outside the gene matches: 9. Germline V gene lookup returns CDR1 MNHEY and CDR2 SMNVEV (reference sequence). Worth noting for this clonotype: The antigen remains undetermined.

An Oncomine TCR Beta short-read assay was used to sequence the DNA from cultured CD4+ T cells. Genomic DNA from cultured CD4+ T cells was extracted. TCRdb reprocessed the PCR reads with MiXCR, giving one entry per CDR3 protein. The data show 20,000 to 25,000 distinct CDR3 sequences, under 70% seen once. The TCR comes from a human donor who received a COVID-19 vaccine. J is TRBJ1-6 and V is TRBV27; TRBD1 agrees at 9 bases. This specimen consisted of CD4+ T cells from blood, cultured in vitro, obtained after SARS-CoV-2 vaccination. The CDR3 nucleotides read TGTGCCAGCAGTTTGTCCGGGACAGGGAATAGTAATTCACCCCTCCACTTT. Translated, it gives CASSLSGTGNSNSPLHF.